The 21 T cell receptor beta chains below all came from one sample that was sequenced in a study of T cells after yellow fever vaccination. TCRdb reanalysed the 5' RACE reads using MiXCR and keeps one entry per CDR3 protein. Of fewer than 450,000 distinct CDR3 sequences listed, approximately 10% are singletons. The material was PBMCs, obtained on the day of the first yellow fever vaccination. The receptor source for this set is a man aged 18 to 30 who received the YFV17D yellow fever vaccine.

The chain uses TRBV30 and TRBJ1-6; no reliable D call. CDR1 is GTSNPN, CDR2 SVGIG, per germline (reference sequence). V lost 0 bases and J 14 bases, leaving 14 bases between the germline ends. This CDR3 spans 13 amino acids. The DNA for the CDR3 is TGTGCCTGGAGTGTACTACCTCGGGGATCCCTCCACTTT. Amino acids: CAWSVLPRGSLHF.

This clonotype was counted only a few times. The chain combines TRBV7-2 with TRBJ2-7, with D perhaps given as TRBD1 or TRBD2 (6 bases each). V was cut by 1 base and J by 0 bases, with 10 bases left in between. CDR1 SGHTA and CDR2 FQGNSA come from the germline V gene. This CDR3 is built from 15 residues. The DNA of the CDR3 is TGTGCCAGCAGCTTAGAGGGGGGTTTCTCCTACGAGCAGTACTTC. This encodes CASSLEGGFSYEQYF. The full variable domain, rest sourced from reference TRBV7-2 and TRBJ2-7, is GAGVSQSPSNKVTEKGKDVELRCDPISGHTALYWYRQSLGQGLEFLIYFQGNSAPDKSGLPSDRFSAERTGGSVSTLTIQRTQQEDSAVYLCASSLEGGFSYEQYFGPGTRLTVT.

The sample holds many counts of this clonotype. The chain links TRBV27 to TRBJ2-7; D perhaps matches TRBD2 (6 bases). The ends were cut back, 2 bases at V and 4 bases at J, with 9 bases in the middle. CDR3 length: 13 amino acids. Germline V gene data show CDR1 as MNHEY and CDR2 as SMNVEV (reference sequence). The CDR3 protein is CASSLRTTYEQYF. The DNA for the CDR3 is TGTGCCAGCAGTTTAAGGACTACGTACGAGCAGTACTTC.

The chain links TRBV4-3 to TRBJ2-7; TRBD2 matches at 7 bases. V shed 0 bases and J 0 bases; nucleotides not matched to a gene: 5. The length of the CDR3 is 16 residues. CDR1 is LGHNA, CDR2 YSLEER, per germline. The CDR3 protein is CASSQDPSGVSYEQYV. The CDR3, as DNA: TGCGCCAGCAGCCAAGACCCCAGCGGGGTCTCCTACGAGCAGTACGTC.

This clonotype appeared a few times. The rearrangement uses TRBV6-1 and TRBJ2-7; D uncertain. This CDR3 has 13 residues. The germline V and J ends were trimmed by 4 bases and 4 bases, with 11 bases remaining between them. Germline V gives CDR1 MNHNS, CDR2 SASEGT. The CDR3 sequence: CASSAPSTYEQYF. The CDR3 DNA follows: TGTGCCAGCAGTGCACCGTCGACTTACGAGCAGTACTTC.

This clonotype turned up a few times. CDR3 sequence: CASSVQGYEQYV. For the CDR3, the DNA is TGTGCCAGCAGTGTACAGGGGTACGAGCAGTACGTC. The genes are TRBV2 and TRBJ2-7, with 7 positions matching TRBD1. V shed 4 bases and J 4 bases; nucleotides not matched to a gene: 1. Germline CDR1 is SNHLY and CDR2 is FYNNEI. The CDR3 extends over 12 amino acids.

The chain links TRBV7-3 to TRBJ2-3, with 7 bases fitting TRBD2. This CDR3 is 13 amino acids long. The germline gives CDR1 SGHTA, CDR2 FQGTGA. V gave up 5 bases and J gave up 6 bases; unmatched junction bases: 5. The DNA of the CDR3 is TGTGCCAGCAGCCCCCGGGGGGATGATACGCAGTATTTT. Translated, it gives CASSPRGDDTQYF.

This clonotype was detected a few times. The chain carries TRBV3-1 and TRBJ1-2; D is unclear. The CDR3 loop spans 12 amino acids. Germline loops: CDR1 LGHDT, CDR2 YNNKEL (reference sequence). V dropped 2 bases and J dropped 4 bases, with 5 bases sitting between them. CDR3 in DNA: TGTGCCAGCAGCCAAATCAGCTATGGCTACACCTTC. It is translated as CASSQISYGYTF. Together with reference TRBV3-1 and TRBJ1-2, the CDR3 gives the full variable domain: DTAVSQTPKYLVTQMGNDKSIKCEQNLGHDTMYWYKQDSKKFLKIMFSYNNKELIINETVPNRFSPKSPDKAHLNLHINSLELGDSAVYFCASSQISYGYTFGSGTRLTVV.

This chain joins TRBV5-1 and TRBJ2-5, with 9 bases identical to TRBD1. V gave up 0 bases and J gave up 2 bases; unmatched junction bases: 2. The CDR3 contains 15 residues. The V gene's germline CDR1 is SGHRS and CDR2 YFSETQ. CDR3 region: CASSLGDREQETQYF. DNA for the CDR3: TGCGCCAGCAGCTTGGGGGACAGGGAACAAGAGACCCAGTACTTC.

V gene TRBV12-3 or TRBV12-4 combines with J gene TRBJ2-5, with D uncertain. Trimming stripped 2 bases from V and 9 bases from J, with 16 bases between. CDR3 size: 14 residues. The CDR3 is CASSLLPIPPAQYF. The CDR3 nucleotides read TGTGCCAGCAGTTTACTCCCGATTCCCCCGGCCCAGTACTTC.

This clonotype occurred many times. The chain carries TRBV6-1 and TRBJ1-1; D possibly corresponds to TRBD1 (6 bases). Germline V CDR1 and CDR2: MNHNS, SASEGT. Deletions cut 11 bases from V and 3 bases from J, with 19 bases between. This CDR3 contains 14 residues. The CDR3 loop reads CAGGEGGADTEAFF. In DNA, the CDR3 is TGTGCCGGGGGGGAGGGGGGCGCGGACACTGAAGCTTTCTTT.

This clonotype was found a few times. V is TRBV18 and J is TRBJ2-1; 9 nucleotides align to TRBD2. V lost 0 bases, J lost 15 bases, and 6 bases stayed unmatched. Per germline, CDR1 KGHSH and CDR2 LQKENI. The CDR3 has 13 amino acids. CDR3 bases: TGTGCCAGCTCACCACCTACGGGACTAGCCCTGTTCTTC. Protein sequence: CASSPPTGLALFF.

This clonotype has just a few counts. V usage is TRBV7-9 and J usage is TRBJ2-2, with D unresolved. This CDR3 contains 16 residues. The germline gives CDR1 SEHNR, CDR2 FQNEAQ (reference sequence). The V end lost 5 bases, the J end lost 0 bases, and 13 bases lay between the germline ends. CDR3 sequence (DNA): TGTGCCAGCAGCCCCTCCGGTCAGACGAACACCGGGGAGCTGTTTTTT. Protein product: CASSPSGQTNTGELFF.

A few counts support this clonotype. V and J are TRBV7-9 and TRBJ2-7; maybe TRBD1 (6 bases). The CDR3 contains 17 residues. CDR1 is SEHNR, CDR2 FQNEAQ, per germline (reference sequence). Trimming shortened V by 4 bases and J by 3 bases, and 22 bases separated the two germline ends. CDR3 region: CASSSKGLGAPNYEQYF. The CDR3 DNA sequence: TGTGCCAGCAGCTCCAAGGGCCTGGGGGCCCCCAACTACGAGCAGTACTTC.

This clonotype has at least ten counts. The chain employs TRBV4-3 and TRBJ2-5; TRBD2 matches at 10 bases. Looked up from germline, CDR1 is LGHNA and CDR2 is YSLEER. After removal of 0 bases from V and 5 bases from J, the junction contained 3 bases not matched to a gene. The CDR3 is made up of 15 amino acids. CDR3 DNA: TGCGCCAGCAGCCAAGAACTAGCGGGAATCGAGACCCAGTACTTC. It is translated as CASSQELAGIETQYF.

This clonotype was picked up a small number of times. The chain recombines TRBV5-4 with TRBJ2-3, with TRBD2 matching over 11 bases. The CDR3 is made up of 15 amino acids. From germline, CDR1 is SGHNT and CDR2 YYREEE (reference sequence). The V and J ends lost 4 bases and 6 bases, in that order; junction bases with no gene match: 7. This CDR3 is CASSPTSGAADTQYF. Here the CDR3 DNA reads TGTGCCAGCAGCCCGACTAGCGGGGCGGCTGATACGCAGTATTTT.

This clonotype was counted many times. This sequence joins TRBV2 and TRBJ2-7; a weak D match, TRBD1 (5 bases). The germline V and J ends were trimmed by 3 bases and 4 bases, with 19 bases remaining between them. This CDR3 is built from 16 residues. Germline V CDR1 and CDR2: SNHLY, FYNNEI. CDR3 in amino acids: CASSEGLNNFVYEQYV. For the CDR3, the DNA is TGTGCCAGCAGTGAGGGGCTGAATAACTTCGTTTACGAGCAGTACGTC.

The chain links TRBV18 to TRBJ1-5; tentatively, D is TRBD1 (6 bases). V was trimmed by 5 bases and J by 5 bases, leaving 13 bases between them. This CDR3 spans 14 amino acids. Per the germline V gene, CDR1 is KGHSH and CDR2 is LQKENI. CDR3: CASSTAGADQPQHF. The CDR3 bases are TGTGCCAGCTCAACTGCGGGGGCAGATCAGCCCCAGCATTTT. Filled out from reference TRBV18 and TRBJ1-5, the complete variable domain reads NAGVMQNPRHLVRRRGQEARLRCSPMKGHSHVYWYRQLPEEGLKFMVYLQKENIIDESGMPKERFSAEFPKEGPSILRIQQVVRGDSAAYFCASSTAGADQPQHFGDGTRLSIL.

This clonotype was picked up a small number of times. The chain joins TRBV27 to TRBJ2-5; 8 bases match TRBD1. After removal of 5 bases from V and 5 bases from J, the junction contained 7 bases not matched to a gene. The CDR3 consists of 14 residues. Germline assignment: CDR1 MNHEY and CDR2 SMNVEV (reference sequence). The CDR3 loop is CASSTRTGMETQYF. DNA of the CDR3: TGTGCCAGCAGTACCCGGACAGGGATGGAGACCCAGTACTTC.

There are a few counts of this clonotype. The V gene is TRBV5-1, the J gene TRBJ2-1; 10 bases map to TRBD2. CDR3 length equals 15 residues. V lost 0 bases, J lost 8 bases, and 5 bases stayed unmatched. Per the germline V gene, CDR1 is SGHRS and CDR2 is YFSETQ. The DNA of the CDR3 is TGCGCCAGCAGCTTGGGGGCTAGCGGGGGCGATGAGCAGTTCTTC. This translates into CASSLGASGGDEQFF.

V and J are TRBV20-1 and TRBJ2-7; D unresolved. This CDR3 comprises 11 residues. V lost 6 bases and J lost 3, with 9 bases in between. Germline CDR1 reads DFQATT; CDR2 reads SNEGSKA (reference sequence). The CDR3 nucleotides read TGCAGTGCCTCTTTCCTCTACGAGCAGTACTTC. Protein product: CSASFLYEQYF.